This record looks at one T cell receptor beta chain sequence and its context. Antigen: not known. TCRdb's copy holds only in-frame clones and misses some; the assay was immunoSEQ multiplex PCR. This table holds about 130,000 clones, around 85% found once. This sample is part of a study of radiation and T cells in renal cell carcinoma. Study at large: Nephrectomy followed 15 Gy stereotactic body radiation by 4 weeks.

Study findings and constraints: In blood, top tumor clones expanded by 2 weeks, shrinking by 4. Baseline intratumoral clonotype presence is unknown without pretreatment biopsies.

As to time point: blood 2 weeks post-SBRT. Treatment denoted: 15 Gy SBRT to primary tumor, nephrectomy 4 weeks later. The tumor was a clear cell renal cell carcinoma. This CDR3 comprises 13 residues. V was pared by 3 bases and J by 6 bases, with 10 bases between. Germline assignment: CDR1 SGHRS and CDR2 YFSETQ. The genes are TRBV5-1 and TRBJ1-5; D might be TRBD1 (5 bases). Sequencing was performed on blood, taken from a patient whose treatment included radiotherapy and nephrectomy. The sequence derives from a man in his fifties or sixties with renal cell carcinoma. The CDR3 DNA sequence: TGCGCCAGCAGCTGGGACGGCAGTCAGCCCCAGCATTTT. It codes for CASSWDGSQPQHF.